The text below deals with one TCR beta chain. The assay was immunoSEQ multiplex PCR, and TCRdb's table has in-frame clones only and misses some. The repertoire has 40,000 to 45,000 clones, about 91% of them found once; the top ten carry 0.5%. The entry originates in a study of T cell changes during pregnancy in multiple sclerosis. Germline-derived CDR1 and CDR2 are SGHDT and YYEEEE. The CDR3 contains 18 residues. The trim removed 0 bases at V and 4 bases at J, leaving 7 bases unmatched. This sequence joins TRBV5-6 and TRBJ2-1, with 13 nucleotides matching TRBD2. This receptor was obtained from a female donor in good health, enrolled as a control in a pregnancy study. The source material was CD4+ T cells from peripheral blood mononuclear cells, sampled in the second trimester of pregnancy. The CDR3 nucleotides read TGTGCCAGCAGCTTGGACCGGACTAGCGGGAGCTTTTACAATGAGCAGTTCTTC. This gives the protein CASSLDRTSGSFYNEQFF.